This note documents a single T cell receptor beta chain sequence. Its antigen is as yet unknown. The investigators collected lesional scalp punch biopsies and peripheral blood from alopecia areata patients. The data were obtained in a study of CD8+ T cells in alopecia areata. Reverse transcription of extracted RNA yielded cDNA, which provided the sequencing template. Assay: immunoSEQ multiplex PCR; the TCRdb copy retains only in-frame clones and omits some. The table lists around 35,000 clones, about 60% of them singletons. Study-level findings and limits: Lesional scalp exceeded normal scalp in clonality, especially in alopecia totalis/universalis. Sequencing of scalp samples also captures resident alphabeta T cells of normal skin.

This CDR3 region has 17 residues. The V and J ends lost 2 bases and 0 bases, in that order; junction bases with no gene match: 6. Germline lookup yields CDR1 SEHNR and CDR2 FQNEAQ (reference sequence). This chain uses TRBV7-9 with TRBJ2-2, with 7 bases matching TRBD1. The sequenced material came from NKG2D-high CD8+ T cells sorted from blood. The clonotype was recovered from a human donor with alopecia areata. Here the CDR3 reads CASSLPGGHTNTGELFF. CDR3 coding DNA: TGTGCCAGCAGCTTACCAGGGGGACACACGAACACCGGGGAGCTGTTTTTT. Together with reference TRBV7-9 and TRBJ2-2, the CDR3 gives the full variable domain: DTGVSQNPRHKITKRGQNVTFRCDPISEHNRLYWYRQTLGQGPEFLTYFQNEAQLEKSRLLSDRFSAERPKGSFSTLEIQRTEQGDSAMYLCASSLPGGHTNTGELFFGEGSRLTVL.